Listed below are T cell receptor beta chains from one sample, sequenced in a study of cytomegalovirus exposure and HLA in healthy donors. TCRdb keeps only in-frame clones here, not all; method: immunoSEQ multiplex PCR. The sample has approximately 180,000 clones; around 84% are singletons. Sample: PBMCs. These receptors came from a woman younger than 35 in good health and CMV-seronegative. The CDR3 runs from the conserved cysteine through the conserved F or W. Each record gives: J gene, D gene, V gene, clone size, CDR3 DNA, CDR3 protein. D genes are given only for firm matches. Some rows have no size entry. The others give once, few or many, or a class for an expanded clone.

>TRBJ1-6|NA|TRBV6-1|NA
TGTGCCAGCAGTGATGGAGGGTTAAGGGATAATTCACCCCTCCACTTT
CASSDGGLRDNSPLHF
>TRBJ2-3|TRBD2|TRBV5-1|few
TGCGCCAGCAGCTTCTACACCGGGACTAGACTAGATACGCAGTATTTT
CASSFYTGTRLDTQYF
>TRBJ1-2|NA|TRBV5-1|few
TGCGCCAGCAGACTGGACTCTCCTAACTATGGCTACACCTTC
CASRLDSPNYGYTF
>TRBJ1-1|TRBD1|TRBV7-2|NA
TGTGCCAGCAGGGATGGGACAGGGAACACTGAAGCTTTCTTT
CASRDGTGNTEAFF
>TRBJ1-1|NA|TRBV7-2|NA
TGTGCCAGCAGCGTCAGGATAATGAACACTGAAGCTTTCTTT
CASSVRIMNTEAFF
>TRBJ1-1|NA|TRBV5-6|NA
TGTGCCAGCAGGTCCTGGGGAGGGAACACTGAAGCTTTCTTT
CASRSWGGNTEAFF
>TRBJ1-6|NA|TRBV4-1|NA
TGCGCCAGCAGCCAAGAAGCAGGGCAGGATTCACCCCTCCACTTT
CASSQEAGQDSPLHF
>TRBJ2-2|NA|TRBV28|NA
TGTGCCAGCAGTTTTGGAAGCAGGACCGGGGAGCTGTTTTTT
CASSFGSRTGELFF
>TRBJ2-5|NA|TRBV7-6|NA
TGTGCCAGCGTTGGCGGAGACCAAGAGACCCAGTACTTC
CASVGGDQETQYF
>TRBJ2-1|NA|TRBV2|NA
TGTGCCAGCAGTGAGCGCGATGAGCAGTTCTTC
CASSERDEQFF
>TRBJ2-2|NA|TRBV6-5|NA
TGTGCCAGCAGTTCGGGACACGGGGAGCTGTTTTTT
CASSSGHGELFF
>TRBJ1-4|TRBD1|TRBV10-3|few
TGTGCCATCAGCGACAGGGGCGCAACTAATGAAAAACTGTTTTTT
CAISDRGATNEKLFF
>TRBJ1-1|NA|TRBV6-1|NA
TGTGCCAGCAGTTTGGCACAGCTGAACACTGAAGCTTTCTTT
CASSLAQLNTEAFF
>TRBJ2-7|NA|TRBV10-3|NA
TGTGCCATCAGTGAGAGACAGTCCTACGAGCAGTACTTC
CAISERQSYEQYF
>TRBJ2-2|TRBD2|TRBV7-3|NA
TGTGCCAGCAGCTCGGGACTAGCGGGAGGGCCAAGGACCGGGGAGCTGTTTTTT
CASSSGLAGGPRTGELFF
>TRBJ2-2|NA|TRBV6-4|few
TGTGCCAGCAGTGACCCCCCTCGGGGGGAGCTGTTTTTT
CASSDPPRGELFF
>TRBJ2-7|TRBD2|TRBV2|NA
TGTGCCAGCAGTGGTGGCCCTAGCGGTGCCTACGAGCAGTACTTC
CASSGGPSGAYEQYF
>TRBJ2-7|TRBD1|TRBV5-5|NA
TGTGCCAGCAGCCGGAGCGCGGGACAGGGCCCCTACGAGCAGTACTTC
CASSRSAGQGPYEQYF
>TRBJ2-7|TRBD1|TRBV7-9|NA
TGTGCCAGCAGCTTGGACAGGGGCTCCTACGAGCAGTACTTC
CASSLDRGSYEQYF
>TRBJ1-1|TRBD1|TRBV27|NA
TGTGCCAGCAGCTTGACAGGGCCTGGGGGCACTGAAGCTTTCTTT
CASSLTGPGGTEAFF
>TRBJ2-7|TRBD2|TRBV27|NA
TGTGCCAGCAGTTTTTCGCTAGCGGGAGCTTACGAGCAGTACTTC
CASSFSLAGAYEQYF
>TRBJ2-7|NA|TRBV7-2|NA
TGTGCCAGCAGCTTTTCAGACAGGACCTACGAGCAGTACTTC
CASSFSDRTYEQYF
>TRBJ1-1|NA|TRBV2|NA
TGTGCCAGCAGCCTCATACATGGACAGTTCACTGAAGCTTTCTTT
CASSLIHGQFTEAFF
>TRBJ2-3|NA|TRBV18|NA
TGTGCCAGCTCACCGCGCGGGGCAGCAGATACGCAGTATTTT
CASSPRGAADTQYF
>TRBJ1-1|TRBD1|TRBV7-2|NA
TGTGCCAGCAGCTTGTTGACAGGGGGCCACACTGAAGCTTTCTTC
CASSLLTGGHTEAFF
>TRBJ2-3|NA|TRBV27|once
TGTGCCAGCAGTTTACGTGTCCGCACAGATACGCAGTATTTT
CASSLRVRTDTQYF
>TRBJ2-7|TRBD1|TRBV5-1|NA
TGCGCCAGCAGCGTACAGGGGGACGAGCAGTACTTC
CASSVQGDEQYF
>TRBJ2-1|NA|TRBV9|NA
TGTGCCAGCAGCGTAGAAGAGGGTGAGCAGTTCTTC
CASSVEEGEQFF
>TRBJ2-7|NA|TRBV29-1|NA
TGCAGCGCTGGACAGAACCTGGCCGACGAGCAGTACTTC
CSAGQNLADEQYF
>TRBJ2-2|TRBD1|TRBV18|NA
TGTGCCAGCGAGGGACAGGGACACACCGGGGAGCTGTTTTTT
CASEGQGHTGELFF
>TRBJ1-2|NA|TRBV11-2|NA
TGTGCCAGCAGCAAAGACAGCTACACCTTGTCTAACTATGGCTACACCTTC
CASSKDSYTLSNYGYTF
>TRBJ2-2|NA|TRBV5-1|NA
TGCGCCAGCAGCTTGGGAGGGACTCACACCGGGGAGCTGTTTTTT
CASSLGGTHTGELFF
>TRBJ2-5|TRBD1|TRBV6-1|NA
TGTGCCAGCAGTGGACAGGGGGAGACCCAGTACTTC
CASSGQGETQYF
>TRBJ2-7|NA|TRBV15|NA
TGTGCCACCAGCAGAGCTAACGGGGGGACACCCTACGAGCAGTACTTC
CATSRANGGTPYEQYF
>TRBJ2-1|NA|TRBV27|NA
TGTGCCAGCAGTTCCATCGACAGAAATGAGCAGTTCTTC
CASSSIDRNEQFF
>TRBJ1-3|NA|TRBV23-1|NA
TGCGCCAGCAGTCAAACGGCGCGGGGACCCTGCTCTGGAAACACCATATATTTT
CASSQTARGPCSGNTIYF
>TRBJ2-3|NA|TRBV5-6|NA
TGTGCCAGCAGCTTTCCAGGGGCGGCGAGGACAGATACGCAGTATTTT
CASSFPGAARTDTQYF
>TRBJ2-7|NA|TRBV28|NA
TGTGCCAGCCCGAGCTCCTACGAGCAGTACTTC
CASPSSYEQYF
>TRBJ2-7|TRBD1|TRBV11-3|NA
TGTGCCAGCAGCTTTGGGACAGGGGACATCGAGCAGTACTTC
CASSFGTGDIEQYF